The next 9 T cell receptor beta chains were all read from a single sample in a study of blood T cell repertoires in COVID-19. Repertoires were generated with immunoSEQ multiplex PCR, while TCRdb's copy carries only in-frame clones and drops some. There are approximately 280,000 clones in the sample; around nine tenths occur only once, and approximately 12% lies in the top ten. Sequenced: peripheral blood. The receptor set was obtained from an older woman with acute or convalescent COVID-19.

The V and J genes are TRBV23-1 and TRBJ2-2; TRBD2 matches at 11 bases. TRBV23-1 is designated an ORF whose function remains uncertain. J gave up 3 bases and V 4 bases, and 16 bases lay outside the gene matches. CDR3 length equals 20 residues. The CDR3 DNA follows: TGCGCCAGCAGTCGGGACAGGGTAGTAGCGGGAGGGCATCACACCGGGGAGCTGTTTTTT. Amino acid sequence: CASSRDRVVAGGHHTGELFF.

The chain's CDR3 is CASSLDRASHTEAFF. The CDR3 DNA follows: TGCGCCAGCAGCTTGGACAGGGCCTCCCACACTGAAGCTTTCTTT. V gene TRBV5-1 combines with J gene TRBJ1-1, with D possibly TRBD1 on 6 matching bases. Between the trimmed V and J ends, which lost 0 bases and 3 bases, there was a span of 12 bases. Per the germline V gene, CDR1 is SGHRS and CDR2 is YFSETQ. This CDR3 region has 15 residues.

The chain links TRBV7-9 to TRBJ1-1, with no clear D. CDR3 size: 14 residues. Germline lookup yields CDR1 SEHNR and CDR2 FQNEAQ (reference sequence). The germline V and J ends were trimmed by 3 bases and 1 base, with 9 bases remaining between them. CDR3 DNA: TGTGCCAGCAGCTTCGCGGATAGGAACACTGAAGCTTTCTTT. Amino acid sequence: CASSFADRNTEAFF.

This clone was counted only a few times. The chain has TRBV19 and TRBJ1-1; maybe TRBD1 (5 bases). V lost 4 bases and J 1 base, leaving 7 bases between the germline ends. This CDR3 has 13 amino acids. Germline V gene sequence: CDR1 LNHDA, CDR2 SQIVND (reference sequence). DNA of the CDR3: TGTGCCAGTAGTAGAACAGGGAACACTGAAGCTTTCTTT. It encodes CASSRTGNTEAFF.

V usage is TRBV19 and J usage is TRBJ1-1; possibly TRBD1 for D (5 bases). The germline V gene has CDR1 LNHDA and CDR2 SQIVND (reference sequence). CDR3 length: 17 amino acids. V was clipped by 5 bases and J by 0 bases, with 19 bases between them. The CDR3, as DNA: TGTGCCAGTAGTTCAATCCAGCAGGGCGGTATGAACACTGAAGCTTTCTTT. Translation: CASSSIQQGGMNTEAFF.

V and J are TRBV5-1 and TRBJ2-7; perhaps TRBD1 as D (6 bases). CDR3 size: 16 residues. Trimming stripped 1 base from V and 4 bases from J, with 18 bases between. Germline CDR1 is SGHRS and CDR2 is YFSETQ. This CDR3 is CASSLNFRGLGYEQYF. The CDR3 DNA reads TGCGCCAGCAGCTTGAATTTCAGGGGATTGGGTTACGAGCAGTACTTC.

This chain uses TRBV10-3 with TRBJ1-5; TRBD1 matches at 8 bases. CDR1 is ENHRY, CDR2 SYGVKD, per germline. After removal of 4 bases from V and 6 bases from J, the junction contained 2 bases not matched to a gene. The CDR3 spans 13 residues. CDR3 protein: CAISGGQVQPQHF. Here the CDR3 DNA reads TGTGCCATCAGTGGGGGACAGGTTCAGCCCCAGCATTTT.

This rearrangement joins TRBV5-8 to TRBJ2-1; 11 positions agree with TRBD2. Germline assignment: CDR1 SGHTS and CDR2 YDEGEE. The J segment lost 9 bases and the V segment lost 0 bases, leaving 11 bases of the junction unmatched. The CDR3 loop spans 17 amino acids. This CDR3 reads CASSLGGLAGGIGEQFF. The CDR3 DNA reads as TGTGCCAGCAGCTTGGGGGGGCTAGCGGGAGGTATTGGTGAGCAGTTCTTC.

V usage is TRBV28 and J usage is TRBJ1-2, with TRBD1 as a possible D gene (5 bases). The germline CDR1 and CDR2 sequences are MDHEN and SYDVKM. V was cut by 6 bases and J by 0 bases, with 17 bases left in between. The CDR3 sequence is 16 residues long. DNA for the CDR3: TGTGCCAGCAGATCCATCGACAGAATCTCTAACTATGGCTACACCTTC. Translating it yields CASRSIDRISNYGYTF.